The next 14 T cell receptor beta chains were all read from a single sample in a study of CD8+ T cells in alopecia areata. Extracted from the samples, RNA was reverse transcribed into cDNA to serve as the sequencing template. Data came from immunoSEQ multiplex PCR; TCRdb stores just in-frame clones and leaves some out. Counted here are 98,000 or so clones, approximately 63% occurring once; the ten biggest clones make up under 25%. The sequencing sample was made of CD8+ T cells sorted from blood. Receptors were obtained from a human donor in good health.

This chain links TRBV5-6 with TRBJ2-6; unclear D gene. V was shortened by 5 bases and J by 0 bases, with 3 bases between the two germline ends. The CDR3 totals 13 residues. Germline CDR1 and CDR2: SGHDT and YYEEEE. The CDR3 here is CASSDSGANVLTF. For the CDR3, the DNA is TGTGCCAGCAGTGACTCTGGGGCCAACGTCCTGACTTTC.

The chain joins TRBV6-1 to TRBJ2-7; D remains ambiguous. Germline CDR1 and CDR2: MNHNS and SASEGT. CDR3 length: 14 residues. V lost 11 bases and J 2 bases, leaving 19 bases between the germline ends. The CDR3 loop reads CAGSGGRTPYEQYF. As DNA, the CDR3 is TGTGCCGGATCGGGCGGCAGGACCCCCTACGAGCAGTACTTC.

The chain employs TRBV7-3 and TRBJ2-5; TRBD2 matches at 7 bases. Germline assignment: CDR1 SGHTA and CDR2 FQGTGA. With 6 bases clipped from V and 6 bases from J, the junction kept 13 bases outside the gene matches. The CDR3 length is 15 residues. CDR3 loop: CASRETSGAYQTQYF. The CDR3 DNA is TGTGCCAGCAGGGAGACGAGCGGGGCCTACCAGACCCAGTACTTC.

The CDR3 bases are TGTGCCAGCAGCTTAGTTGCGGGGGTATTCACAGATACGCAGTATTTT. The encoded protein is CASSLVAGVFTDTQYF. The V gene is TRBV7-9, the J gene TRBJ2-3; 7 bases map to TRBD2. Germline V CDR1 and CDR2: SEHNR, FQNEAQ (reference sequence). The CDR3 length is 16 residues. The V segment lost 1 base and the J segment 2 bases; nucleotides outside the gene matches: 6.

The gene calls are TRBV4-2 and TRBJ2-1; 7 nucleotides match TRBD2. This CDR3 spans 15 amino acids. The V gene's germline CDR1 is LGHNA and CDR2 YNFKEQ. V lost 2 bases to trimming and J lost 3 bases; unmatched junction nucleotides: 4. Written as DNA, the CDR3 is TGTGCCAGCAGCCAATTCGCGGGGGACTACAATGAGCAGTTCTTC. Translation gives CASSQFAGDYNEQFF.

The CDR3 sequence: CASSSSGRDGYTF. The CDR3 DNA sequence: TGCGCCAGCAGTTCGAGCGGGCGAGATGGCTACACCTTC. This chain connects TRBV5-1 to TRBJ1-2; no clear D gene. The V gene lost 5 bases and the J gene lost 6 bases, with 14 bases spanning the gap. This CDR3 spans 13 amino acids. CDR1 is SGHRS and CDR2 is YFSETQ in the germline V gene.

The chain links TRBV11-2 to TRBJ1-2; no definite D call. V was cut by 1 base and J by 3 bases, with 15 bases left in between. CDR1 is SGHAT and CDR2 is FQNNGV in the germline V gene. The CDR3 sequence is 16 residues long. The CDR3 sequence: CASSLGKFGTDYGYTF. In DNA form, the CDR3 reads TGTGCCAGCAGCTTAGGAAAGTTTGGAACGGACTATGGCTACACCTTC.

This clone was found a few times. The chain recombines TRBV7-2 with TRBJ2-2; D is unresolved. Trimming took off 5 bases at V and 0 bases at J, with 13 bases between the two ends. This CDR3 region has 16 residues. Germline V gives CDR1 SGHTA, CDR2 FQGNSA. The CDR3 region is CASSPRVLTNTGELFF. The CDR3 nucleotides read TGTGCCAGCAGCCCTAGGGTCCTAACGAACACCGGGGAGCTGTTTTTT.

J is TRBJ2-7 and V is TRBV28; D is unclear. Germline CDR1 MDHEN, CDR2 SYDVKM. This CDR3 comprises 13 residues. V was clipped by 4 bases and J by 1 base, with 8 bases between them. CDR3 protein: CASSSDISYEQYF. CDR3 bases: TGTGCCAGCAGTTCCGACATTTCCTACGAGCAGTACTTC.

This chain joins TRBV2 and TRBJ2-5; 7 nucleotides match TRBD2. Per germline, CDR1 SNHLY and CDR2 FYNNEI. Trimming cost V 7 bases and J 5 bases; bases outside gene matches: 10. CDR3 size: 14 residues. The CDR3 is CASTRSGVSETQYF. As DNA, the CDR3 is TGTGCCAGCACCAGAAGCGGGGTTAGTGAGACCCAGTACTTC.

By share of the sample, this clone is medium-sized (0.01 to 0.1%). The chain recombines TRBV7-2 with TRBJ2-1; 7 bases fit TRBD1. The CDR3 is 15 amino acids. J lost 6 bases, V lost 2 bases, and 7 bases had no gene match. Germline V gives CDR1 SGHTA, CDR2 FQGNSA. The CDR3 DNA reads TGTGCCAGCAGCTTACTAGAAGGGGGCTCCAATGAGCAGTTCTTC. Amino acid sequence: CASSLLEGGSNEQFF. Complete variable domain (other parts from reference TRBV7-2 and TRBJ2-1): GAGVSQSPSNKVTEKGKDVELRCDPISGHTALYWYRQSLGQGLEFLIYFQGNSAPDKSGLPSDRFSAERTGGSVSTLTIQRTQQEDSAVYLCASSLLEGGSNEQFFGPGTRLTVL.

The chain combines TRBV2 with TRBJ2-1; D gene ambiguous. Trimming took off 3 bases at V and 8 bases at J, with 11 bases between the two ends. Looked up from germline, CDR1 is SNHLY and CDR2 is FYNNEI. CDR3 size: 13 residues. The CDR3 sequence: CASSDPSADEQFF. CDR3 DNA: TGTGCCAGCAGTGATCCTAGTGCCGATGAGCAGTTCTTC.

The chain recombines TRBV28 with TRBJ1-1, with D perhaps TRBD1 (5 bases). CDR1 is MDHEN, CDR2 SYDVKM, per germline. Trimming pared 5 bases from V and 11 bases from J, leaving 21 bases between. This CDR3 contains 14 residues. The chain's CDR3 is CASSPARQRPTAFF. In DNA form, the CDR3 reads TGTGCCAGCAGTCCGGCCCGACAGAGGCCGACGGCTTTCTTT.

This chain joins TRBV5-1 and TRBJ1-1, with TRBD1 identical over 9 bases. Unmatched junction bases numbered 15, after V lost 2 bases and J lost 1 base. CDR1 and CDR2 (germline): SGHRS, YFSETQ. CDR3 size: 19 residues. CDR3 region: CASSFLPVRGTGRNTEAFF. The CDR3 coding sequence is TGCGCCAGCAGCTTCCTCCCTGTTCGGGGGACAGGGAGGAACACTGAAGCTTTCTTT.